The 10 T cell receptor beta chains given below trace back to one sample, sequenced in a study of shared clonotypes between healthy human individuals. Naive-designated CD8 cells lacked CD45RO, were positively enriched for CCR7, and omitted terminally differentiated effector memory CD45RA+ cells. Data came from immunoSEQ multiplex PCR; TCRdb stores just in-frame clones and leaves some out. Here the sample spans about 2.1 million clones, about 93% being singletons. The sequencing sample was made of naive CD8+ T cells from PBMCs. The receptors derive from a man between 18 and 29 years old in good health. Some clones in this sample may be carry-over from other donors' samples.

The chain employs TRBV5-5 and TRBJ2-7, with TRBD1 matching 7 bases. Germline V lookup: CDR1 SGHKS, CDR2 YYEKEE (reference sequence). CDR3 length equals 18 residues. The trim removed 3 bases at V and 3 bases at J, leaving 18 bases unmatched. DNA of the CDR3: TGTGCCAGCAGCTCGAGGGGAGAGGACAGGTTCCCTTTCTACGAGCAGTACTTC. It yields the protein CASSSRGEDRFPFYEQYF. The whole variable domain, filled in from reference TRBV5-5 and TRBJ2-7, reads DAGVTQSPTHLIKTRGQQVTLRCSPISGHKSVSWYQQVLGQGPQFIFQYYEKEERGRGNFPDRFSARQFPNYSSELNVNALLLGDSALYLCASSSRGEDRFPFYEQYFGPGTRLTVT.

With respect to this clone: At the DNA level, this CDR3 is encoded by other sequences in the same sample as well. CDR3 sequence: CASSIVVNTEAFF. DNA of the CDR3: TGTGCCAGTAGTATAGTAGTGAACACTGAAGCTTTCTTT. The V gene is TRBV19, the J gene TRBJ1-1; D is ambiguous. V was cut by 1 base and J by 0 bases, with 3 bases left in between. CDR3 length: 13 residues. The germline gives CDR1 LNHDA, CDR2 SQIVND (reference sequence).

This sequence joins TRBV28 and TRBJ2-1, with D maybe TRBD2 (5 bases). This CDR3 is 13 amino acids long. Germline CDR1 reads MDHEN; CDR2 reads SYDVKM. V lost 6 bases, J lost 5 bases, and 11 bases lay in between. The CDR3 is CASRRTSHNEQFF. The CDR3 region has the DNA TGTGCCAGCAGGCGGACTTCCCACAATGAGCAGTTCTTC.

The chain recombines TRBV6-1 with TRBJ2-3; maybe TRBD2 (6 bases). There are 13 residues in the CDR3. Germline V gene sequence: CDR1 MNHNS, CDR2 SASEGT. The CDR3 reads CAIPGGITDTQYF. CDR3 sequence (DNA): TGTGCTATCCCTGGGGGGATCACAGATACGCAGTATTTT.

The rearrangement uses TRBV5-4 and TRBJ2-3, with D possibly TRBD1 on 5 matching bases. V gave up 2 bases and J gave up 8 bases, with 30 bases separating them. The CDR3 is made up of 19 amino acids. CDR1 is SGHNT, CDR2 YYREEE, per germline (reference sequence). CDR3 DNA: TGTGCCAGCAGCTTTTCCGTCGTATTAGGACATCAGAATACGGGTACGCAGTATTTT. Translation gives CASSFSVVLGHQNTGTQYF.

CDR3 residues: CASSQGSGGRDEQYF. Here the CDR3 DNA reads TGCGCCAGCAGCCAGGGTTCGGGGGGCCGAGACGAGCAGTACTTC. This chain links TRBV4-3 with TRBJ2-7; maybe TRBD2 (7 bases). This CDR3 has 15 amino acids. V lost 3 bases and J lost 5, with 17 bases in between. The germline gives CDR1 LGHNA, CDR2 YSLEER.

A word on this clone: This sample also contains other DNA sequences that code for the same CDR3. The chain has TRBV5-1 and TRBJ2-1; TRBD2 agrees at 8 bases. Losses at the gene ends were 0 bases for V and 5 bases for J; bases not matched to a gene: 7. The CDR3 runs 16 residues. Germline lookup yields CDR1 SGHRS and CDR2 YFSETQ. The CDR3 bases are TGCGCCAGCAGCTTGGCCCTGGCGGGAGGTCACAATGAGCAGTTCTTC. Translating it yields CASSLALAGGHNEQFF.

V and J are TRBV7-9 and TRBJ1-2, with TRBD1 as a possible D gene (6 bases). V lost 6 bases to trimming and J lost 4 bases, with 15 bases between them. This CDR3 contains 14 residues. Per germline, CDR1 SEHNR and CDR2 FQNEAQ (reference sequence). CDR3 nucleotides: TGTGCCAGCAGACAGGGCTCCGATCTCTATGGCTACACCTTC. Translated: CASRQGSDLYGYTF. The whole variable domain, filled in from reference TRBV7-9 and TRBJ1-2, reads DTGVSQNPRHKITKRGQNVTFRCDPISEHNRLYWYRQTLGQGPEFLTYFQNEAQLEKSRLLSDRFSAERPKGSFSTLEIQRTEQGDSAMYLCASRQGSDLYGYTFGSGTRLTVV.

In the case of this clone: The sample contains more than one DNA sequence encoding this CDR3. The gene calls are TRBV28 and TRBJ2-7; the D gene is possibly TRBD2 (5 bases). V lost 3 bases, J lost 2 bases, and 8 bases lay in between. Germline V gives CDR1 MDHEN, CDR2 SYDVKM. CDR3 length: 13 residues. CDR3 bases: TGTGCCAGCAGTTTTGGAGGAACCTACGAGCAGTACTTC. Amino acids: CASSFGGTYEQYF. Variable domain in full (rest from reference TRBV28 and TRBJ2-7): DVKVTQSSRYLVKRTGEKVFLECVQDMDHENMFWYRQDPGLGLRLIYFSYDVKMKEKGDIPEGYSVSREKKERFSLILESASTNQTSMYLCASSFGGTYEQYFGPGTRLTVT.

The rearrangement links TRBV6-5 to TRBJ2-1; D is possibly TRBD2 (5 bases). CDR3 size: 11 residues. Germline CDR1 and CDR2: MNHEY and SVGAGI. Deletions cut 5 bases from V and 7 bases from J, with 6 bases between. The CDR3 nucleotides read TGTGCCAGCAGTAGCGGAAATGAGCAGTTCTTC. Residues: CASSSGNEQFF.